Shown below are 11 T cell receptor beta chains from a single sample sequenced in a study of blood T cell repertoires in COVID-19. Data came from immunoSEQ multiplex PCR; TCRdb stores just in-frame clones and leaves some out. The data contain 66,000 or so clones, about 86% of them singletons. Input material: peripheral blood. The source of these receptors is a man between 45 and 60 years old with active COVID-19.

V is TRBV27 and J is TRBJ2-2; D remains unclear. The CDR3 sequence is 12 residues long. Germline CDR1 MNHEY, CDR2 SMNVEV (reference sequence). The V end was cut by 3 bases, the J end by 5 bases, with 4 bases between. CDR3 DNA: TGTGCCAGCAGTTTTCGTACCGGGGAGCTGTTTTTT. It is translated as CASSFRTGELFF.

The chain recombines TRBV9 with TRBJ2-1; TRBD2 aligns across 12 bases. V shed 3 bases, J shed 1 base, and the junction held 17 bases outside the gene matches. Germline lookup yields CDR1 SGDLS and CDR2 YYNGEE. This CDR3 region has 21 residues. The CDR3 reads CASSALGGGLAGGESYNEQFF. In DNA form, the CDR3 reads TGTGCCAGCAGCGCCCTCGGGGGTGGGCTAGCGGGAGGGGAATCCTACAATGAGCAGTTCTTC.

V usage is TRBV29-1 and J usage is TRBJ1-3; 8 bases fit TRBD1. The CDR3 sequence is 13 residues long. Germline trimming cut 5 bases from V and 4 bases from J; bases unmatched to any gene: 4. CDR1 and CDR2 (germline): SQVTM, ANQGSEA. The CDR3 coding sequence is TGCAGCGTTTCGGACAGGGCCGGAAACACCATATATTTT. The encoded protein is CSVSDRAGNTIYF.

V is TRBV3-1 (or the pseudogene TRBV3-2) and J is TRBJ2-7; D is possibly TRBD2 (6 bases). The ends were cut back, 6 bases at V and 0 bases at J, with 12 bases in the middle. CDR1 LGHDT and CDR2 YNNKEL come from the germline V gene (reference sequence). The CDR3 consists of 14 residues. This chain's CDR3 is CASSRGTYSYEQYF. CDR3 in DNA: TGTGCCAGCAGTCGGGGGACCTACTCCTACGAGCAGTACTTC.

The rearrangement joins TRBV27 to TRBJ1-5; D gene ambiguous. Germline V gives CDR1 MNHEY, CDR2 SMNVEV (reference sequence). This CDR3 has 12 amino acids. Trimming took off 3 bases at V and 7 bases at J, with 7 bases between the two ends. CDR3 DNA: TGTGCCAGCAGTTTCCCTATCCAGCCCCAGCATTTT. Its protein product is CASSFPIQPQHF.

This clone was recorded once. The chain recombines TRBV5-6 with TRBJ2-1; 9 positions match TRBD2. This CDR3 region has 16 residues. The germline V gene encodes CDR1 SGHDT and CDR2 YYEEEE. Losses at the gene ends were 0 bases for V and 6 bases for J; bases not matched to a gene: 7. In DNA form, the CDR3 reads TGTGCCAGCAGCTTGGAGGCCCGAGCGGGGGGCAATGAGCAGTTCTTC. Translating it yields CASSLEARAGGNEQFF.

This chain uses TRBV7-2 with TRBJ2-1; 7 nucleotides agree with TRBD1. The CDR3 consists of 14 residues. Germline assignment: CDR1 SGHTA and CDR2 FQGNSA. Losses at the gene ends were 5 bases for V and 5 bases for J; bases not matched to a gene: 6. CDR3 in amino acids: CASSIGQEHNEQFF. CDR3 bases: TGTGCCAGCAGCATCGGACAGGAGCACAATGAGCAGTTCTTC.

The V call is TRBV2, the J call TRBJ2-5; tentative D call: TRBD1 (6 bases). V was shortened by 6 bases and J by 1 base, with 15 bases between the two germline ends. CDR1 is SNHLY and CDR2 is FYNNEI in the germline V gene. CDR3 length: 15 residues. The CDR3 nucleotides read TGTGCCAGCAGGATGACAGGCGTCCCCCAAGAGACCCAGTACTTC. It is translated as CASRMTGVPQETQYF.

This chain uses TRBV19 with TRBJ1-2; weak D call: TRBD1 (6 bases). The CDR3 contains 14 residues. V was cut by 1 base and J by 7 bases, with 13 bases left in between. Germline V CDR1 and CDR2: LNHDA, SQIVND (reference sequence). DNA of the CDR3: TGTGCCAGTAGTATAGGTCAGGGGAATGGTGGCTACACCTTC. Its protein is CASSIGQGNGGYTF. Variable domain in full (rest from reference TRBV19 and TRBJ1-2): DGGITQSPKYLFRKEGQNVTLSCEQNLNHDAMYWYRQDPGQGLRLIYYSQIVNDFQKGDIAEGYSVSREKKESFPLTVTSAQKNPTAFYLCASSIGQGNGGYTFGSGTRLTVV.

The genes are TRBV19 and TRBJ2-3; no clear D. The germline V gene encodes CDR1 LNHDA and CDR2 SQIVND (reference sequence). Trimming took off 6 bases at V and 0 bases at J, with 4 bases between the two ends. The CDR3 runs 12 residues. The CDR3 bases are TGTGCCAGTAGGACAAGCACAGATACGCAGTATTTT. Protein: CASRTSTDTQYF.

This clone appeared once. The V call is TRBV27, the J call TRBJ2-7; D unresolved. The CDR3 length is 13 residues. The germline V gene has CDR1 MNHEY and CDR2 SMNVEV (reference sequence). V was clipped by 5 bases and J by 2 bases, with 10 bases between them. This chain's CDR3 is CASSPAAAYEQYV. In DNA form, the CDR3 reads TGTGCCAGCAGTCCCGCGGCTGCCTACGAGCAGTACGTC.